The clone carrying this TCR beta chain was counted ten times or more. Its antigen is as yet unknown. The CDR3 length is 14 residues. Germline values: CDR1 MGHRA, CDR2 YSYEKL. The V gene end was trimmed by 3 bases and the J gene end by 4 bases; junction bases not matched to a gene: 3. In TCRdb, the RT-PCR reads were re-called with MiXCR into one record per CDR3 protein. The sample has 290,000 or so distinct CDR3 sequences, 22% seen once. This specimen comes from a study of response to subunit inactivated influenza vaccine. Whole-study results and caveats: The authors put forward the suggestion that each seasonal influenza vaccination may bring in only a limited number of new T cells.

The J gene is TRBJ1-2, the V gene TRBV4-1, with TRBD1 matching over 9 bases. The sample here was PBMCs from blood, taken 21 months after vaccination. This receptor was identified in a man aged 45 to 70 who received an inactivated influenza vaccine. In DNA form, the CDR3 reads TGCGCCAGCAGCCAGACGACAGGGGGCTATGGCTACACCTTC. Protein product: CASSQTTGGYGYTF.